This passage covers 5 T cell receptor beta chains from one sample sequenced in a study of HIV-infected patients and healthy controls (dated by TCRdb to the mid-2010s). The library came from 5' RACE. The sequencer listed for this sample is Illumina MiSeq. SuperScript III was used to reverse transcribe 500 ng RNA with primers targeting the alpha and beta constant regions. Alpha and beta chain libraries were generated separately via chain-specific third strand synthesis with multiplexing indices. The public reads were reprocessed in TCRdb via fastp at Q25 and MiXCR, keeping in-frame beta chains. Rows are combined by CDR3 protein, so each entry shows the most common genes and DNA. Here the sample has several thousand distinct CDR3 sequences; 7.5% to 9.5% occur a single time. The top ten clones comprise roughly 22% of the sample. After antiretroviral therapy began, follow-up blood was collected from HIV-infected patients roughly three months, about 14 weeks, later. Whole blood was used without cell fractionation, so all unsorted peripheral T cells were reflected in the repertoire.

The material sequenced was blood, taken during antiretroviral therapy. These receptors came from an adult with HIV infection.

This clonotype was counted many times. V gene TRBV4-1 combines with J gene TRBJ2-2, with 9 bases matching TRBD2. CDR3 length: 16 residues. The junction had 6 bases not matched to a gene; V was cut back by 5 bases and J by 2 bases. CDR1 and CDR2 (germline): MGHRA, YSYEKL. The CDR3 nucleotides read TGCGCCAGCAGCGCTCGACTAGCGGAAAACACCGGGGAGCTGTTTTTT. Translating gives CASSARLAENTGELFF.

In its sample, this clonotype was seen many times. The CDR3 DNA sequence: TGTGCCAGCAGCCGGACGGATTATGGCTACACCTTC. Encoded protein: CASSRTDYGYTF. The genes are TRBV5-6 and TRBJ1-2; D gene ambiguous. The CDR3 totals 12 residues. V was cut by 4 bases and J by 5 bases, with 9 bases left in between. CDR1 and CDR2 (germline): SGHDT, YYEEEE. The full variable domain, rest sourced from reference TRBV5-6 and TRBJ1-2, is DAGVTQSPTHLIKTRGQQVTLRCSPKSGHDTVSWYQQALGQGPQFIFQYYEEEERQRGNFPDRFSGHQFPNYSSELNVNALLLGDSALYLCASSRTDYGYTFGSGTRLTVV.

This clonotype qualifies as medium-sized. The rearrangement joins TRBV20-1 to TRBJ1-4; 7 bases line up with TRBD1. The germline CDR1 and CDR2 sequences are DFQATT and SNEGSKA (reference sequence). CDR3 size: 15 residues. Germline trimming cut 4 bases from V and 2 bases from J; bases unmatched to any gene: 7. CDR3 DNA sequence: TGCAGTGCTACACGGGACAGTGGGACTAATGAAAAACTGTTTTTT. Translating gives CSATRDSGTNEKLFF.

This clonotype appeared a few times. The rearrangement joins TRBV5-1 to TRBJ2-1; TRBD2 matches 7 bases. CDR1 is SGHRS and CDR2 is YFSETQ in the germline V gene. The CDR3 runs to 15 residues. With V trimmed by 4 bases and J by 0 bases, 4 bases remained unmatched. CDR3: CASSPLAGSYNEQFF. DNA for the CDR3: TGCGCCAGCAGCCCGTTAGCGGGCTCCTACAATGAGCAGTTCTTC. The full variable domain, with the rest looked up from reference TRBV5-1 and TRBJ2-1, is KAGVTQTPRYLIKTRGQQVTLSCSPISGHRSVSWYQQTPGQGLQFLFEYFSETQRNKGNFPGRFSGRQFSNSRSEMNVSTLELGDSALYLCASSPLAGSYNEQFFGPGTRLTVL.

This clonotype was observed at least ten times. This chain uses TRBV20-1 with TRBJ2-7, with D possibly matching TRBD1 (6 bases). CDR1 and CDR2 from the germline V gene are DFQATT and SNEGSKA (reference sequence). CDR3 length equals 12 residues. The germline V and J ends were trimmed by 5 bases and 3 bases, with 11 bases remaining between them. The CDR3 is CSAGGSLYEQYV. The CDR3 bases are TGCAGTGCTGGGGGCAGCCTCTACGAGCAGTACGTC.